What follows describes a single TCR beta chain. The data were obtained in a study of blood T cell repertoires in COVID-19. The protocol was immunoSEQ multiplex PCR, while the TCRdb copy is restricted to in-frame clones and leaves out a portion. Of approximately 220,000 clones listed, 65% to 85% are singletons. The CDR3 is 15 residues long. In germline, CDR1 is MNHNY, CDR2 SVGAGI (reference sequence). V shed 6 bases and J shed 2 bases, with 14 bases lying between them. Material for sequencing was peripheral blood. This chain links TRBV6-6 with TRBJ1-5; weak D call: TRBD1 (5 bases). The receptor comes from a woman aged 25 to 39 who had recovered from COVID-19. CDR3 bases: TGTGCCAGCAGCCTCTCGGGGGGAGGCAATCAGCCCCAGCATTTT. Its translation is CASSLSGGGNQPQHF.